The rows below give T cell receptor beta chains drawn from one sample of a study of response to subunit inactivated influenza vaccine. In TCRdb, the RT-PCR reads were re-called with MiXCR into one record per CDR3 protein. The sample shows approximately 700,000 distinct CDR3 sequences, around 16% of them seen only once. This specimen consisted of PBMCs from blood, obtained 11 to 12 days after vaccination. Every receptor here comes from a man aged 50 or older who received an inactivated influenza vaccine. Each CDR3 is given with its conserved first and last residue. Size tells how often a clone was seen (once, few, many) or the class of an expanded clone, and some rows leave it out.

TRBV25-1 NA CASSPATVNTGELFF
TRBV6-1 many CASSHTGDTGELFF
TRBV20-1 NA CSAGARGAKNIQYF
TRBV28 NA CASSPSTSWFRTDTQYF
TRBV7-2 NA CASSLVSSPTDTQYF
TRBV7-9 NA CASSLLYSLNTEAFF
TRBV20-1 NA CSARVNEYGPPDTQYF
TRBV27 once CASSPLGQQDEQYF
TRBV7-8 NA CASSLMRAGATYTDTQYF
TRBV11-2 few CASSLERTGGAFF
TRBV5-1 NA CASSLTMWGKRTEAFF
TRBV5-1 few CASSFWDGNEKLFF
TRBV7-2 few CASSLAQGISLVNEQFF
TRBV7-2 many CASSIGTEYEQYF
TRBV19 few CASSRRPNTGELFF
TRBV11-2 NA CASSDRTGTFTYEQYF
TRBV7-9 NA CASSLEAPGPKYNEQFF
TRBV5-1 NA CASPSPGQESSGANVLTF
TRBV20-1 NA CSASMSAYNEQFF
TRBV6-5 NA CASSYLHRGRPEGYTF
TRBV20-1 few CSADQGELYGYTF
TRBV9 NA CASSPYEGGIDTQYF